This TCR beta chain was obtained from a study of OX40 agonist ivuxolimab in advanced cancers. On the study more broadly: Dosing consisted of intravenous ivuxolimab at 0.01 to 10 mg/kg every 2 weeks. Earlier treatment with anti-PD-1, anti-PD-L1 or anti-CTLA-4 was permitted, and under 50% had received some.

Autoimmune disease history or systemic immunosuppression disqualified patients. This CDR3 comprises 17 residues. J lost 0 bases, V lost 3 bases, and 8 bases had no gene match. The germline V gene has CDR1 LNHDA and CDR2 SQIVND (reference sequence). Clones were read by immunoSEQ multiplex PCR, and TCRdb kept only the in-frame ones, dropping some. Counted here are under 85,000 clones, more than 85% occurring once; the ten biggest clones make up under 3%. This sequence was found in an adult with an advanced solid tumor such as melanoma, head and neck, liver or kidney cancer. The chain recombines TRBV19 with TRBJ2-1; 7 positions match TRBD2. Sequencing used CD4+ or CD8+ T cells sorted from blood, obtained in a trial of the OX40 agonist ivuxolimab. The CDR3, as DNA: TGTGCCAGTAGTATCCCAAGCGGGGCGCTCTCCTACAATGAGCAGTTCTTC. Its translation is CASSIPSGALSYNEQFF.